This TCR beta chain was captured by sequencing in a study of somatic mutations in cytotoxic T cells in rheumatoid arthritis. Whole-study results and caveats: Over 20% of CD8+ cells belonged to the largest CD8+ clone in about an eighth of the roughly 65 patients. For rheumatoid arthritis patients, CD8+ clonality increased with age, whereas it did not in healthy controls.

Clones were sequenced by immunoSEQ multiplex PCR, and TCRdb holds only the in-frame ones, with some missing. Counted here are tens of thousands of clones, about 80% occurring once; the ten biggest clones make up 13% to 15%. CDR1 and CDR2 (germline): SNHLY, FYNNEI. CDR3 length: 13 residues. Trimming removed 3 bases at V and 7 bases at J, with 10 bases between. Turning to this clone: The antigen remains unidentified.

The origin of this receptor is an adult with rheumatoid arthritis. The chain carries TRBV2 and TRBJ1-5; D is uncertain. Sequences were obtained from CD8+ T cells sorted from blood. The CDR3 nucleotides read TGTGCCAGCAGTGATCGGGGTAACCAGCCCCAGCATTTT. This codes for CASSDRGNQPQHF.